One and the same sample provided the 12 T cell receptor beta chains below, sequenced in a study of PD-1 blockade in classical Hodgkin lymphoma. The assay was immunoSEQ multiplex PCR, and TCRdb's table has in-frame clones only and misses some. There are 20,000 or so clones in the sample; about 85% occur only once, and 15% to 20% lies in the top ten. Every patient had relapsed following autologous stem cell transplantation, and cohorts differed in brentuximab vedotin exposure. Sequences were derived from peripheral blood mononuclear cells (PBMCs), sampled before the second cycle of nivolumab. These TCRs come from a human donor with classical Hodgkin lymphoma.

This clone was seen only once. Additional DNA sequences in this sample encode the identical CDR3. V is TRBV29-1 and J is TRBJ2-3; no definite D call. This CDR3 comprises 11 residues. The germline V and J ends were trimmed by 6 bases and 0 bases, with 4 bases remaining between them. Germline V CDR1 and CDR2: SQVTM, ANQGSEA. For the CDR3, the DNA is TGCAGCGTCCGTAGCACAGATACGCAGTATTTT. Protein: CSVRSTDTQYF.

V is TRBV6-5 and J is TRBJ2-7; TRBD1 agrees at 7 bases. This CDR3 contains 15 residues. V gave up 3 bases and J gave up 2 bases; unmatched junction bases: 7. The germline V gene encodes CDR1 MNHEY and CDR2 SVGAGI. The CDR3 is CASSYRGQAPYEQYF. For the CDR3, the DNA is TGTGCCAGCAGTTATCGCGGACAGGCACCCTACGAGCAGTACTTC.

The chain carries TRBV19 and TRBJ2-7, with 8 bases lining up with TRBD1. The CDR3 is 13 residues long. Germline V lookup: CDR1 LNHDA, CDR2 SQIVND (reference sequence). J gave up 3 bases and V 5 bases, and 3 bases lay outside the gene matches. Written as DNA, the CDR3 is TGTGCCAGTAGTGGGACAGGTGGCTACGAGCAGTACTTC. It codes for CASSGTGGYEQYF.

The CDR3 nucleotides read TGTGCCAGCAGCCAAATCACCGGGACGAGCTCCTACAATGAGCAGTTCTTC. Translation: CASSQITGTSSYNEQFF. The gene calls are TRBV7-2 and TRBJ2-1; perhaps D is TRBD1 or TRBD2 (5 bases each). This CDR3 spans 17 amino acids. Germline CDR1 and CDR2: SGHTA and FQGNSA. Deletions cut 5 bases from V and 0 bases from J, with 17 bases between. Together with reference TRBV7-2 and TRBJ2-1, the CDR3 gives the full variable domain: GAGVSQSPSNKVTEKGKDVELRCDPISGHTALYWYRQSLGQGLEFLIYFQGNSAPDKSGLPSDRFSAERTGGSVSTLTIQRTQQEDSAVYLCASSQITGTSSYNEQFFGPGTRLTVL.

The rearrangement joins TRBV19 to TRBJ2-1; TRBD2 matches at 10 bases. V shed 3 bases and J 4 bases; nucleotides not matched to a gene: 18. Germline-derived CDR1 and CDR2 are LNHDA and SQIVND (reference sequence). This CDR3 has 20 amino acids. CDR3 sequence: CASSIEYLGDSSGSYNEQFF. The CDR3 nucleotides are TGTGCCAGTAGTATCGAATACCTGGGAGATTCTAGCGGGAGTTACAATGAGCAGTTCTTC.

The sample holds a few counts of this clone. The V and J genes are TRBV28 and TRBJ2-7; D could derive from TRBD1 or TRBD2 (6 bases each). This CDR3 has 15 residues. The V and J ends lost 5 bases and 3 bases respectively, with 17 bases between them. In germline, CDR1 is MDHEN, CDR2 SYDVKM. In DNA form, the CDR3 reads TGTGCCAGCAGTCCAGGGGACTCGGAGCACTACGAGCAGTACTTC. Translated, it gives CASSPGDSEHYEQYF.

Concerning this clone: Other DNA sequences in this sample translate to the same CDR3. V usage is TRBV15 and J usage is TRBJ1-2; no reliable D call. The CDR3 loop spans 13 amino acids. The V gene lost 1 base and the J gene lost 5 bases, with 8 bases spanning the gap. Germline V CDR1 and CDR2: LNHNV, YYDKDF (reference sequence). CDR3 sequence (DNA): TGTGCCACCAGCAGAGGGGGAGGGTATGGCTACACCTTC. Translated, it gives CATSRGGGYGYTF. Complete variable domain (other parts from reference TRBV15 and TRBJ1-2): DAMVIQNPRYQVTQFGKPVTLSCSQTLNHNVMYWYQQKSSQAPKLLFHYYDKDFNNEADTPDNFQSRRPNTSFCFLDIRSPGLGDTAMYLCATSRGGGYGYTFGSGTRLTVV.

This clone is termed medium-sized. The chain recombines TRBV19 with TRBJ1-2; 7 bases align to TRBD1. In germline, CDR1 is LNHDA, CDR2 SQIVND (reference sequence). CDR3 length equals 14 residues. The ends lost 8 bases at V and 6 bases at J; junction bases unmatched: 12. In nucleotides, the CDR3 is TGTGCCAGTTCTACCGGGACAGCAGTAAATGGCTACACCTTC. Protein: CASSTGTAVNGYTF.

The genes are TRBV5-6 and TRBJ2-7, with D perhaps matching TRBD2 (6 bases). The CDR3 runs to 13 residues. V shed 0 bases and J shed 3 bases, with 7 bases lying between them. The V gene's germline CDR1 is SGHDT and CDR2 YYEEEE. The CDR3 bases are TGTGCCAGCAGCTTGGGCGGGATCTACGAGCAGTACTTC. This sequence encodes CASSLGGIYEQYF.

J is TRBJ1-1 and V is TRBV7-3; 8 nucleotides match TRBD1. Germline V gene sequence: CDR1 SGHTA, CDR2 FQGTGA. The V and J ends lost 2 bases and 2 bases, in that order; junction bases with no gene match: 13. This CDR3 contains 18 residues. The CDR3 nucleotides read TGTGCCAGCAGCTTAGGAAACGATGGACAGGGTGGAAACACTGAAGCTTTCTTT. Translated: CASSLGNDGQGGNTEAFF.

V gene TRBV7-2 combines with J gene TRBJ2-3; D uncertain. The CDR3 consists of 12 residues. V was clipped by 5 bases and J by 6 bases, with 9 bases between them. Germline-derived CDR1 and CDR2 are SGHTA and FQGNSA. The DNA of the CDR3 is TGTGCCAGCAGCCAGAGACCTGATACGCAGTATTTT. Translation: CASSQRPDTQYF.

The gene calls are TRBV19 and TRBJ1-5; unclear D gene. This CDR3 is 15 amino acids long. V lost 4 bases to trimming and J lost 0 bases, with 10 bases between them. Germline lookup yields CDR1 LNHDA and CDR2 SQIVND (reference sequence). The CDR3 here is CASSNYRDSNQPQHF. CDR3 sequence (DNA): TGTGCCAGTAGTAACTACAGAGATAGCAATCAGCCCCAGCATTTT.